Listed here are 2 T cell receptor beta chains from one sample, sequenced in a study of blood T cell repertoires in COVID-19. The table came from immunoSEQ multiplex PCR; TCRdb's copy has only in-frame clones and leaves some out. The data contain 140,000 or so clones, about four fifths of them singletons. Sequenced: peripheral blood. These receptors all come from a man between 25 and 39 years old with COVID-19, enrolled during active disease.

The chain links TRBV11-3 to TRBJ2-1; 10 bases are a match to TRBD2. Per germline, CDR1 SGHNT and CDR2 YENEEA. The CDR3 has 18 amino acids. V trimming: 3 bases; J trimming: 4 bases; junction bases outside the gene matches: 12. CDR3 region: CASSFGLAGEGGYNEQFF. The CDR3 region has the DNA TGTGCCAGCAGCTTCGGTCTAGCGGGAGAGGGGGGGTACAATGAGCAGTTCTTC.

J is TRBJ2-3 and V is TRBV10-2, with D perhaps matching TRBD2 (6 bases). The V and J ends lost 8 bases and 4 bases respectively, with 16 bases between them. The CDR3 runs 14 residues. Germline CDR1 is WSHSY and CDR2 is SAAADI. The CDR3 spells CASLDSGLPDTQYF. CDR3 in DNA: TGCGCCAGCCTCGACTCGGGACTCCCAGATACGCAGTATTTT.